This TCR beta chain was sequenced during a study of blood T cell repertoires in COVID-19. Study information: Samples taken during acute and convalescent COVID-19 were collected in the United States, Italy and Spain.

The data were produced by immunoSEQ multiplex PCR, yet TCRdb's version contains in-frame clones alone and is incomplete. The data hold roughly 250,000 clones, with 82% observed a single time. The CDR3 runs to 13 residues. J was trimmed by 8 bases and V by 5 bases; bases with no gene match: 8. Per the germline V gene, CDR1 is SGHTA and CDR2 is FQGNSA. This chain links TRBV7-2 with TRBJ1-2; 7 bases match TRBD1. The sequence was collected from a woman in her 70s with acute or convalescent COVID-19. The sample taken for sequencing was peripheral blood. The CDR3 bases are TGTGCCAGCAGCCCCGACAGGGTCTACGGCTACACCTTC. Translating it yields CASSPDRVYGYTF.